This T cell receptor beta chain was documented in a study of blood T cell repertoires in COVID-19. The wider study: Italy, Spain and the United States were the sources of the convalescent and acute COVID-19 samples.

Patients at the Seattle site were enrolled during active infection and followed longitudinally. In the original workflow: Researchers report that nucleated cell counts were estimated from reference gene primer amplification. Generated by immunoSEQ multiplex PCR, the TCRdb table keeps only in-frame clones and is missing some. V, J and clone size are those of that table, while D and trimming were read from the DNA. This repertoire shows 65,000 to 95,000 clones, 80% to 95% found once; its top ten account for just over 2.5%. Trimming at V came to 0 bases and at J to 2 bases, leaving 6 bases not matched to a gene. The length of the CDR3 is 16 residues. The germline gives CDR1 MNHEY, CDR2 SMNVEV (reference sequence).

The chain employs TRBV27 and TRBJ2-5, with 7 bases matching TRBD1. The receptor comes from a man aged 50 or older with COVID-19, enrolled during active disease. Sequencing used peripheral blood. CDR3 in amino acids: CASSLSGTGAQETQYF. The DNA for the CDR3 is TGTGCCAGCAGTTTATCGGGAACAGGGGCGCAAGAGACCCAGTACTTC.